Shown below are 23 T cell receptor beta chains from a single sample sequenced in a study of blood T cell repertoires in COVID-19. Sequencing used immunoSEQ multiplex PCR; TCRdb keeps in-frame clones, though not all of them. The table shows 150,000 to 200,000 clones, with 87% occurring only once. The sequenced sample was PBMCs or T cells enriched from blood (not recorded which). The receptors derive from a woman aged 45-60 years who had recovered from COVID-19.

The chain couples TRBV7-9 to TRBJ2-5; 8 nucleotides line up with TRBD1. This CDR3 spans 18 amino acids. The V and J ends lost 5 bases and 6 bases, in that order; junction bases with no gene match: 20. Germline V gene sequence: CDR1 SEHNR, CDR2 FQNEAQ (reference sequence). DNA for the CDR3: TGTGCCAGCAGCATCTTTGGGACCGGGACAGGTGACGGAAAGACCCAGTACTTC. The encoded protein is CASSIFGTGTGDGKTQYF. The full variable domain, with the rest looked up from reference TRBV7-9 and TRBJ2-5, is DTGVSQNPRHKITKRGQNVTFRCDPISEHNRLYWYRQTLGQGPEFLTYFQNEAQLEKSRLLSDRFSAERPKGSFSTLEIQRTEQGDSAMYLCASSIFGTGTGDGKTQYFGPGTRLLVL.

CDR3 in DNA: TGTGCCAGCAGCTTTAGGGGCGATAGCAATCAGCCCCAGCATTTT. It translates to CASSFRGDSNQPQHF. V gene TRBV5-5 combines with J gene TRBJ1-5; a weak D match, TRBD1 (5 bases). CDR1 and CDR2 from the germline V gene are SGHKS and YYEKEE (reference sequence). The CDR3 runs to 15 residues. V was trimmed by 2 bases and J by 0 bases, leaving 9 bases between them.

The chain carries TRBV7-9 and TRBJ1-2, with 7 bases matching TRBD1. The V gene end was trimmed by 1 base and the J gene end by 8 bases; junction bases not matched to a gene: 10. The V gene's germline CDR1 is SEHNR and CDR2 FQNEAQ (reference sequence). The CDR3 has 15 residues. CDR3 sequence (DNA): TGTGCCAGCAGCTTAGGAGAGGGGGCGCAAAGCGGCTACACCTTC. Translation gives CASSLGEGAQSGYTF. Full variable domain (remainder filled in from reference TRBV7-9 and TRBJ1-2): DTGVSQNPRHKITKRGQNVTFRCDPISEHNRLYWYRQTLGQGPEFLTYFQNEAQLEKSRLLSDRFSAERPKGSFSTLEIQRTEQGDSAMYLCASSLGEGAQSGYTFGSGTRLTVV.

The gene calls are TRBV9 and TRBJ2-1, with 12 bases fitting TRBD2. The CDR3 sequence is 21 residues long. Looked up from germline, CDR1 is SGDLS and CDR2 is YYNGEE. V dropped 4 bases and J dropped 0; count of bases not matched to a gene: 17. The CDR3 reads CASSFRWGLAGTPSSYNEQFF. For the CDR3, the DNA is TGTGCCAGCAGCTTCAGGTGGGGACTAGCGGGTACACCAAGCTCCTACAATGAGCAGTTCTTC.

This chain uses TRBV4-2 with TRBJ1-5; D gene ambiguous. The CDR3 consists of 14 residues. V lost 0 bases and J lost 5, with 8 bases in between. CDR1 is LGHNA, CDR2 YNFKEQ, per germline. The CDR3 is CASSQDGLYQPQHF. The CDR3 nucleotides read TGTGCCAGCAGCCAAGATGGGCTTTATCAGCCCCAGCATTTT.

The chain couples TRBV4-3 to TRBJ2-1; possible D gene TRBD1, 5 bases. The CDR3 is 18 amino acids. In germline, CDR1 is LGHNA, CDR2 YSLEER. The ends were cut back, 1 base at V and 1 base at J, with 17 bases in the middle. In DNA, the CDR3 is TGCGCCAGCAGCCAAGGTCAGGGTTCTTTTGCGTCCTACAATGAGCAGTTCTTC. This gives the protein CASSQGQGSFASYNEQFF.

Concerning this clone itself: The junction does not match germline at one end; this may be a read error. V and J are TRBV6-2 or TRBV6-3 and TRBJ2-7, with a tentative D call TRBD1 (5 bases). Germline V gives CDR1 MNHEY, CDR2 SVGEGT. The CDR3 extends over 13 amino acids. The CDR3 DNA reads TGTGCCAGCAGCCCTAATAACCAGGGTGTTAGAGACTTC. Translating gives CASSPNNQGVRDF.

V usage is TRBV19 and J usage is TRBJ2-2; the match to TRBD2 covers 8 bases. Germline trimming cut 1 base from V and 3 bases from J; bases unmatched to any gene: 4. Germline CDR1 and CDR2: LNHDA and SQIVND (reference sequence). The CDR3 is 16 residues long. The CDR3 coding sequence is TGTGCCAGTAGTATAGTGGCGCGGGAGGACACCGGGGAGCTGTTTTTT. Translating it yields CASSIVAREDTGELFF.

The chain combines TRBV5-6 with TRBJ1-1; 9 nucleotides align to TRBD1. J was trimmed by 4 bases and V by 6 bases; bases with no gene match: 10. The CDR3 runs 15 residues. Germline V gene data show CDR1 as SGHDT and CDR2 as YYEEEE. The CDR3 loop reads CASIRGQGRSTEAFF. As DNA, the CDR3 is TGTGCCAGCATCAGGGGACAGGGTCGGTCCACTGAAGCTTTCTTT.

The rearrangement uses TRBV27 and TRBJ2-3; D may be TRBD2 (6 bases). Germline V gives CDR1 MNHEY, CDR2 SMNVEV (reference sequence). With 2 bases removed from V and 2 bases from J, the gap between germline ends came to 14 bases. This CDR3 region has 16 residues. The CDR3 reads CASSLGAGTFTDTQYF. CDR3 nucleotides: TGTGCCAGCAGTTTAGGGGCGGGAACATTCACAGATACGCAGTATTTT.

This clone appeared a single time. This chain uses TRBV19 with TRBJ2-3; 16 bases line up with TRBD2. The V segment lost 8 bases and the J segment 3 bases; nucleotides outside the gene matches: 14. There are 19 residues in the CDR3. Germline-derived CDR1 and CDR2 are LNHDA and SQIVND (reference sequence). The CDR3 DNA follows: TGTGCCAGTTCGGGACAGGGACTAGCGGGAGGGCCGGGTACAGATACGCAGTATTTT. Its translation: CASSGQGLAGGPGTDTQYF.

This clone was counted between two and nine times. The CDR3 DNA reads TGTGCCAGCAGTGTCCAGGGGGCCGTGGAAAAACTGTTTTTT. Translated: CASSVQGAVEKLFF. The V and J genes are TRBV25-1 and TRBJ1-4; TRBD1 matches at 8 bases. Germline V gene data show CDR1 as MGHDK and CDR2 as SYGVNS. With V trimmed by 4 bases and J by 8 bases, 6 bases remained unmatched. The CDR3 length is 14 residues.

The chain combines TRBV5-1 with TRBJ2-5; D possibly corresponds to TRBD2 (5 bases). The CDR3 consists of 15 residues. Per germline, CDR1 SGHRS and CDR2 YFSETQ. Deletions cut 5 bases from V and 2 bases from J, with 16 bases between. The CDR3 DNA is TGCGCCAGCAGAAACGCCGGACTCGTACAAGAGACCCAGTACTTC. It specifies CASRNAGLVQETQYF.

The chain combines TRBV4-3 with TRBJ2-3; possible D gene TRBD2, 7 bases. Germline assignment: CDR1 LGHNA and CDR2 YSLEER. The CDR3 sequence is 15 residues long. Trimming took off 4 bases at V and 7 bases at J, with 18 bases between the two ends. The DNA for the CDR3 is TGCGCCAGCAGCCCGGTCGGGGAGGGGGTTCATACGCAGTATTTT. The encoded protein is CASSPVGEGVHTQYF.

V usage is TRBV6-5 and J usage is TRBJ2-5; D may be TRBD2 (6 bases). The V end was cut by 2 bases, the J end by 3 bases, with 10 bases between. The CDR3 has 14 residues. The V gene's germline CDR1 is MNHEY and CDR2 SVGAGI. CDR3 bases: TGTGCCAGCAGTTACGAACTAGCAGAAGAGACCCAGTACTTC. Amino acid sequence: CASSYELAEETQYF.

The chain couples TRBV28 to TRBJ1-1; 7 nucleotides line up with TRBD1. Germline CDR1 is MDHEN and CDR2 is SYDVKM. This CDR3 is built from 14 residues. J gave up 1 base and V 6 bases, and 5 bases lay outside the gene matches. The CDR3 is CASRTQGRNTEAFF. The CDR3 DNA reads as TGTGCCAGCAGGACACAGGGGAGGAACACTGAAGCTTTCTTT.

V is TRBV19 and J is TRBJ2-4, with TRBD1 matching 8 bases. The ends lost 0 bases at V and 1 base at J; junction bases unmatched: 8. This CDR3 comprises 18 residues. CDR1 and CDR2 (germline): LNHDA, SQIVND (reference sequence). As DNA, the CDR3 is TGTGCCAGTAGTATAGAGAACAGGGGGGTTACCGCCAAAAACATTCAGTACTTC. Translation gives CASSIENRGVTAKNIQYF.

V usage is TRBV11-2 and J usage is TRBJ2-5; unclear D gene. V lost 3 bases and J 9 bases, leaving 14 bases between the germline ends. Per germline, CDR1 SGHAT and CDR2 FQNNGV. The CDR3 runs 13 residues. CDR3 amino acids: CASSLVQDSAQYF. The CDR3 nucleotides read TGTGCCAGCAGCTTGGTTCAGGATTCGGCCCAGTACTTC. Full variable domain (rest looked up from reference TRBV11-2 and TRBJ2-5): EAGVAQSPRYKIIEKRQSVAFWCNPISGHATLYWYQQILGQGPKLLIQFQNNGVVDDSQLPKDRFSAERLKGVDSTLKIQPAKLEDSAVYLCASSLVQDSAQYFGPGTRLLVL.

This clone occurred once. The CDR3 loop reads CASSLNTFEQYF. CDR3 nucleotide sequence: TGTGCCAGCAGTCTCAATACATTCGAGCAGTACTTC. This chain uses TRBV28 with TRBJ2-7, with D hard to call. The CDR3 contains 12 residues. V dropped 5 bases and J dropped 6 bases, with 11 bases sitting between them. CDR1 is MDHEN and CDR2 is SYDVKM in the germline V gene.

V and J are TRBV18 and TRBJ1-1; TRBD1 matches 7 bases. CDR3 length: 15 amino acids. CDR1 and CDR2 (germline): KGHSH, LQKENI. J lost 1 base, V lost 5 bases, and 7 bases had no gene match. The DNA for the CDR3 is TGTGCCAGCTCAGGGCAAACAGGGGCGAACACTGAAGCTTTCTTT. It specifies CASSGQTGANTEAFF.

The chain is built from TRBV6-1 and TRBJ2-1, with 9 bases aligning to TRBD1. The germline gives CDR1 MNHNS, CDR2 SASEGT. The CDR3 sequence is 17 residues long. V lost 2 bases and J lost 7; bases outside the gene matches: 12. CDR3 coding DNA: TGTGCCAGCAGTGAATTGGGAACAGGGGGCTCGAGAAATGAGCAGTTCTTC. It encodes CASSELGTGGSRNEQFF.

The gene calls are TRBV11-3 and TRBJ1-4; maybe TRBD1 (5 bases). This CDR3 region has 14 residues. Per the germline V gene, CDR1 is SGHNT and CDR2 is YENEEA. The ends were cut back, 1 base at V and 4 bases at J, with 7 bases in the middle. CDR3 protein: CASSLGGYNEKLFF. In nucleotides, the CDR3 is TGTGCCAGCAGCTTAGGGGGCTATAATGAAAAACTGTTTTTT. Full variable domain (remainder filled in from reference TRBV11-3 and TRBJ1-4): EAGVVQSPRYKIIEKKQPVAFWCNPISGHNTLYWYLQNLGQGPELLIRYENEEAVDDSQLPKDRFSAERLKGVDSTLKIQPAELGDSAVYLCASSLGGYNEKLFFGSGTQLSVL.

The V call is TRBV2, the J call TRBJ1-5, with D maybe TRBD1 (5 bases). Trimming took 7 bases from V and 4 from J, leaving 14 bases between them. This CDR3 is 14 amino acids long. Germline V gene lookup returns CDR1 SNHLY and CDR2 FYNNEI. This CDR3 reads CASTQEGRNQPQHF. CDR3 bases: TGTGCCAGCACCCAGGAGGGGCGGAATCAGCCCCAGCATTTT.